The source of this T cell receptor (beta chain) is a study of cytomegalovirus exposure and HLA in healthy donors. Whole-study findings and limits: Under in vitro conditions, a few CMV-associated chains were confirmed as specific for CMV antigens.

Remarks on this clone: Its antigen is undetermined.

The study ran its PCR with 60 Vbeta and 13 Jbeta primers. The data were produced by immunoSEQ multiplex PCR, yet TCRdb's version contains in-frame clones alone and is incomplete. Of over 70,000 clones listed, over 75% are singletons. The CDR3 has 13 amino acids. Germline V gene data show CDR1 as SNHLY and CDR2 as FYNNEI. Trimming left V 8 bases short and J 4 bases short, with 13 bases between. This sequence originates from a male donor in good health and CMV-seropositive. Sequenced sample: PBMCs. The chain uses TRBV2 and TRBJ2-3; no clear D. The CDR3 coding sequence is TGTGCCAGCGTTCAGAAAACCTCAGATACGCAGTATTTT. Translated: CASVQKTSDTQYF.